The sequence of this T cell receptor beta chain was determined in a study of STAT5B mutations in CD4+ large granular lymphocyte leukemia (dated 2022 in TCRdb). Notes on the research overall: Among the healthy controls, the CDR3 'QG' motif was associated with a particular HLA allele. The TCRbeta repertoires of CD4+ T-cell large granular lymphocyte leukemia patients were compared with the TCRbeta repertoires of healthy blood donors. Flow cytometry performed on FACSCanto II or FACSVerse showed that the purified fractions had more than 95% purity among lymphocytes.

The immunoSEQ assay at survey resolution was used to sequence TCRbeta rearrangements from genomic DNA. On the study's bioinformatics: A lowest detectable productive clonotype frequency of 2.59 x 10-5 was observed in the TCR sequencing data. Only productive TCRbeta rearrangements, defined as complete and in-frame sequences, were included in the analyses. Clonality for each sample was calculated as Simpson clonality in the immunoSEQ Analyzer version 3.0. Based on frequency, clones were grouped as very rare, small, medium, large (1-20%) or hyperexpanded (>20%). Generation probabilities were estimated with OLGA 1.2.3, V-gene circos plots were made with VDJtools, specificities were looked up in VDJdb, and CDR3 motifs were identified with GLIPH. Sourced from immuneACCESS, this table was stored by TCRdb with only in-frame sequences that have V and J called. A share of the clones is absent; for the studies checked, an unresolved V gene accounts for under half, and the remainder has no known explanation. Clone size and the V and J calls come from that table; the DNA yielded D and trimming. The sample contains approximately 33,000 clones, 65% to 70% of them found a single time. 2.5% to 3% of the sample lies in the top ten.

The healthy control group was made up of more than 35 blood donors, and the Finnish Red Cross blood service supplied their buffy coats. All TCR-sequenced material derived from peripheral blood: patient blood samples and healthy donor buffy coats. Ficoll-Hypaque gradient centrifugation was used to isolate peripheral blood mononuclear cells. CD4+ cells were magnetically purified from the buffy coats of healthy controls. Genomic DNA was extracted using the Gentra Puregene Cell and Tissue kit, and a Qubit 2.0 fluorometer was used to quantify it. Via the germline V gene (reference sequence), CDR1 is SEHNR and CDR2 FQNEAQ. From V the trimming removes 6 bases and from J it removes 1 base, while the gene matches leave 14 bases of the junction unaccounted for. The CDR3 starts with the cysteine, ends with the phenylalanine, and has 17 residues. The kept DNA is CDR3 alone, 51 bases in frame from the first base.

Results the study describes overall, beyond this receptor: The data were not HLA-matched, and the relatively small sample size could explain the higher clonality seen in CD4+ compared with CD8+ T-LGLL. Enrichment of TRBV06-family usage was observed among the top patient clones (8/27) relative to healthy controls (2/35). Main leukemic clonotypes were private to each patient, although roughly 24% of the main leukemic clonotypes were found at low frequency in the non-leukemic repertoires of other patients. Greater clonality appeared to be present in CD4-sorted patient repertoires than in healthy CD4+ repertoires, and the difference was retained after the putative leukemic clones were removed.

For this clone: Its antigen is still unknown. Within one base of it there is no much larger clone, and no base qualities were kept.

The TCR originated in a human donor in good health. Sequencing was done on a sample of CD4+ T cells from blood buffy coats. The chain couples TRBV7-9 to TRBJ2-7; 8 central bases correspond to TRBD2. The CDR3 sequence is CASSPGRGVRSSYEQYF. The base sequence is TGTGCCAGCAGTCCAGGGCGGGGGGTTAGGAGTTCCTACGAGCAGTACTTC.